Reported below is one T cell receptor (beta chain). One junction end disagrees with the germline gene, perhaps due to a read error. The data are from a study of graft-versus-host responses after intestinal transplantation. Looking at the study overall: Tacrolimus and steroids were given for two to four years to all recipients after anti-thymocyte globulin induction.

The protocol was immunoSEQ multiplex PCR, while the TCRdb copy is restricted to in-frame clones and leaves out a portion. This sample yields around 6,200 clones, of which 20% to 25% are seen a single time; 5% to 6.5% belongs to the top ten. The germline CDR1 and CDR2 sequences are SGHTA and FQGTGA. The CDR3 loop spans 15 amino acids. Irradiated, violet-dye-labeled stimulators (around 200,000) were plated alongside around 200,000 CFSE-labeled responders. This chain links TRBV7-3 with TRBJ1-4; 8 bases are a match to TRBD1. This specimen was alloreactive CD4+ T cells from a mixed lymphocyte reaction culture, taken before transplantation. Subset described: CFSE-low proliferating T cells sorted from approximately 6-day pre-transplant mixed lymphocyte reaction (GvH or HvG direction). This receptor was identified in a human patient who was an organ donor for intestinal transplantation. This CDR3 is CASSSTQGAYEKLFF. The CDR3 nucleotides are TGCGCCAGCAGCTCAACTCAGGGGGCTTATGAAAAACTGTTTTTT. Variable domain in full (rest from reference TRBV7-3 and TRBJ1-4): GAGVSQTPSNKVTEKGKYVELRCDPISGHTALYWYRQSLGQGPEFLIYFQGTGAADDSGLPNDRFFAVRPEGSVSTLKIQRTERGDSAVYLCASSSTQGAYEKLFFGSGTQLSVL.